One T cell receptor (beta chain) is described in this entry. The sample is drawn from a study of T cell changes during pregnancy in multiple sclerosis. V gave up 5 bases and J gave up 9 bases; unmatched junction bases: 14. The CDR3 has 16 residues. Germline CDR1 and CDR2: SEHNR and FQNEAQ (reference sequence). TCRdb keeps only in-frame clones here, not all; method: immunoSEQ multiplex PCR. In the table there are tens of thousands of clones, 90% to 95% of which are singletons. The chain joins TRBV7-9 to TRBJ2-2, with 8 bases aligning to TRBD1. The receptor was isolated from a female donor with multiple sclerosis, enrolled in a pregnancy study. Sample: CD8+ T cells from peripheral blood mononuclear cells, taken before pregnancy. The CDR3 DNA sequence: TGTGCCAGCAGCCGACAGGGGAAAGGGGTCCGCTGGGAGCTGTTTTTT. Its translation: CASSRQGKGVRWELFF. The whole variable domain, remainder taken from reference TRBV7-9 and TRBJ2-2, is DTGVSQNPRHKITKRGQNVTFRCDPISEHNRLYWYRQTLGQGPEFLTYFQNEAQLEKSRLLSDRFSAERPKGSFSTLEIQRTEQGDSAMYLCASSRQGKGVRWELFFGEGSRLTVL.